This entry concerns a single T cell receptor (beta chain). Once extracted for a subset, genomic DNA was divided evenly among several immunoSEQ plates. Method: immunoSEQ multiplex PCR; TCRdb's copy keeps in-frame clones and lacks some. The sample gives about 1.1 million clones, around 82% of which show up once; roughly 0.57% is in the top ten. The data originate from a study of shared clonotypes between healthy human individuals. Splitting the CD4+ cells yielded a CD45RA+ naive subset and a CD45RA-negative memory subset. This CDR3 has 20 amino acids. Germline CDR1 is SGHNT and CDR2 is YENEEA. V gave up 4 bases and J gave up 1 base; unmatched junction bases: 10.

Material: memory CD4+ T cells from PBMCs. Subset given: CD45RA-negative fraction. The chain is built from TRBV11-3 and TRBJ2-1, with 16 positions matching TRBD2. This receptor was taken from a young man in good health. Some clones in this sample may be carry-over from other donors' samples. The CDR3 here is CASSSRGTSGRGGSYNEQFF. CDR3 bases: TGTGCCAGCAGCTCGCGGGGGACTAGCGGGAGGGGAGGGTCCTACAATGAGCAGTTCTTC.